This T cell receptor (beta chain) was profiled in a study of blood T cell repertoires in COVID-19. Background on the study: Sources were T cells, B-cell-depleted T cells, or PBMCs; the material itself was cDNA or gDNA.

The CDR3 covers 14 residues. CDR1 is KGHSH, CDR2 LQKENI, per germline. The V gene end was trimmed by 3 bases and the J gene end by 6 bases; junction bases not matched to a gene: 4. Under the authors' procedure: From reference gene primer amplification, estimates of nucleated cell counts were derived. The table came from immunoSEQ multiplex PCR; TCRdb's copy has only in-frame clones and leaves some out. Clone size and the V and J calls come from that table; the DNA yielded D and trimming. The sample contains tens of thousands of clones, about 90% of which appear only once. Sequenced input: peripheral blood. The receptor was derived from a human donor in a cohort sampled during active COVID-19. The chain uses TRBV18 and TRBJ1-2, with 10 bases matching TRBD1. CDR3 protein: CASSPMTGGDGYTF. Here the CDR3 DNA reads TGTGCCAGCTCACCCATGACAGGGGGCGATGGCTACACCTTC.